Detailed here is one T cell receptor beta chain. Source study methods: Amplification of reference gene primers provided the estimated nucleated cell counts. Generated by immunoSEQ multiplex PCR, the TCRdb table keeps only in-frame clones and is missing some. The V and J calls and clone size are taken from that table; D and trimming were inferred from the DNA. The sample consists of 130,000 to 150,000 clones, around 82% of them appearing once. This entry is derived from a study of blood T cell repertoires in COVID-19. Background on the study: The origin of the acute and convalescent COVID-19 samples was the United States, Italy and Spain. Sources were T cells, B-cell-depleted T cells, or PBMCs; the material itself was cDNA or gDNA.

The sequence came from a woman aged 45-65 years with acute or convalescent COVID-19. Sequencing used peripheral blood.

The CDR3 sequence: CASREQYEQFF. The CDR3 DNA is TGCGCCAGCAGAGAACAGTATGAGCAGTTCTTC. The chain recombines TRBV5-1 with TRBJ2-1; D gene ambiguous. Trimming pared 5 bases from V and 8 bases from J, leaving 8 bases between. This CDR3 is 11 amino acids long. CDR1 SGHRS and CDR2 YFSETQ come from the germline V gene.